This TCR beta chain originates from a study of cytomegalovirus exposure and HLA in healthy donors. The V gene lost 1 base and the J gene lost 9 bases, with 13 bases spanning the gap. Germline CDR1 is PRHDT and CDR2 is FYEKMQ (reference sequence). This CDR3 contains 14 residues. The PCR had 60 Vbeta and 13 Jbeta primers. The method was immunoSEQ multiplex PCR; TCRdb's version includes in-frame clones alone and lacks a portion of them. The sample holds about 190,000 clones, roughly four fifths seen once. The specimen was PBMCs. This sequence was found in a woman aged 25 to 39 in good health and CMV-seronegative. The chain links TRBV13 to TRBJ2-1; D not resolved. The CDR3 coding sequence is TGTGCCAGCAGCTTAGTCTACTCGATTAGTGAGCAGTTCTTC. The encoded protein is CASSLVYSISEQFF.